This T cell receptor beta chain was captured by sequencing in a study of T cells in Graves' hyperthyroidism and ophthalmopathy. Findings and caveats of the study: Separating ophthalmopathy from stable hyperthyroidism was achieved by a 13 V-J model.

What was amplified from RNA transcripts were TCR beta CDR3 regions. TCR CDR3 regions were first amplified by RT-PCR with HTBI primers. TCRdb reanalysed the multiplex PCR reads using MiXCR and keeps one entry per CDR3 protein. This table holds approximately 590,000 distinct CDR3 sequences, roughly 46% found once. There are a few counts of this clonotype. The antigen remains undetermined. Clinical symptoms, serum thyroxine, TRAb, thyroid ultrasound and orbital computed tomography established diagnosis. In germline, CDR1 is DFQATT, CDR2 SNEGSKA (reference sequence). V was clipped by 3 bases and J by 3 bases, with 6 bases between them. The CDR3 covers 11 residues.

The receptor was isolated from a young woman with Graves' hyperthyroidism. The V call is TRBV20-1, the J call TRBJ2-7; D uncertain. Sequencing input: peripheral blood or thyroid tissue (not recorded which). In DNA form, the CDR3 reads TGCAGTGCTAGGGGTGTCTACGAGCAGTACTTC. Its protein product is CSARGVYEQYF.